This section outlines one T cell receptor (beta chain) sequence together with its context. This sample is drawn from a study of blood T cell repertoires in COVID-19. Across the study: Some COVID-19 samples were acute and others convalescent; all came from the United States, Italy and Spain. PBMCs, B-cell-depleted T cells, or T cells were the source of the cDNA or gDNA that made up the material.

The table came from immunoSEQ multiplex PCR; TCRdb's copy has only in-frame clones and leaves some out. The sample shows about 73,000 clones, around 82% of them seen only once. This CDR3 is 16 amino acids long. V lost 4 bases and J lost 2, with 16 bases in between. Per germline, CDR1 LNHDA and CDR2 SQIVND (reference sequence). The sequence was obtained from a man aged 50 to 59 with active COVID-19. The chain uses TRBV19 and TRBJ2-3; possibly TRBD2 for D (6 bases). Sequenced material: peripheral blood. The chain's CDR3 is CASSRFGGADTDTQYF. CDR3 DNA sequence: TGTGCCAGTAGTAGGTTCGGGGGTGCCGACACAGATACGCAGTATTTT.